The clone carrying this T cell receptor (beta chain) was seen only a few times. This record belongs to a study of blood T cell repertoires in COVID-19. Assay: immunoSEQ multiplex PCR; the TCRdb copy retains only in-frame clones and omits some. The data show 50,000 to 60,000 clones, approximately 85% seen once. The CDR3 is made up of 15 amino acids. J was trimmed by 7 bases and V by 4 bases; bases with no gene match: 10. In germline, CDR1 is SGHRS, CDR2 YFSETQ. The chain is built from TRBV5-1 and TRBJ2-2, with TRBD1 matching over 7 bases. The receptor was derived from a human donor in a cohort sampled during active COVID-19. Sequenced: peripheral blood. This chain's CDR3 is CASSADRARRGELFF. The DNA for the CDR3 is TGCGCCAGCAGCGCCGACAGGGCCCGTCGCGGGGAGCTGTTTTTT.